A single sample is the source of the 17 T cell receptor beta chains below, sequenced in a study of T cells in Graves' hyperthyroidism and ophthalmopathy. Amplified regions were TCR beta CDR3 sequences from RNA transcripts. HTBI primers were the set used in a first-round RT-PCR of the TCR CDR3. TCRdb analysed the multiplex PCR reads with MiXCR anew, one entry per CDR3 protein. The data show 500,000 to 750,000 distinct CDR3 sequences, less than 20% seen once. Sequencing was performed on blood. The receptors derive from a woman aged 25 to 45 with Graves' hyperthyroidism.

This clonotype was counted ten times or more. V gene TRBV27 combines with J gene TRBJ2-3, with D possibly TRBD1 on 7 matching bases. Looked up from germline, CDR1 is MNHEY and CDR2 is SMNVEV (reference sequence). The CDR3 loop spans 17 amino acids. V lost 3 bases, J lost 4 bases, and 20 bases lay in between. The CDR3, as DNA: TGTGCCAGCAGTTTTAAAGGGGGCGGGACCAGCGCAGATACGCAGTATTTT. Protein sequence: CASSFKGGGTSADTQYF.

This clonotype has a handful of counts. J is TRBJ2-2 and V is TRBV6-1, with a possible D match to TRBD1 (6 bases). CDR1 MNHNS and CDR2 SASEGT come from the germline V gene. CDR3 length: 14 amino acids. The V end was cut by 7 bases, the J end by 2 bases, with 11 bases between. In nucleotides, the CDR3 is TGTGCCAGCATTGGGACAAGTAACACCGGGGAGCTGTTTTTT. Protein product: CASIGTSNTGELFF.

This clonotype was detected ten times or more. The chain employs TRBV10-3 and TRBJ2-1; D is unresolved. V gave up 2 bases and J gave up 8 bases, with 16 bases separating them. Germline V gene sequence: CDR1 ENHRY, CDR2 SYGVKD. The CDR3 is 15 residues long. The CDR3 nucleotides read TGTGCCATCAGTGAGCGAGCCCCCGGTGAAGATGAGCAGTTCTTC. Its translation is CAISERAPGEDEQFF.

This clonotype appeared many times. The V and J genes are TRBV6-2 or TRBV6-3 and TRBJ2-1; TRBD1 aligns across 7 bases. The CDR3 runs to 15 residues. V lost 5 bases to trimming and J lost 7 bases; unmatched junction nucleotides: 11. The germline gives CDR1 MNHEY, CDR2 SVGEGT. CDR3 nucleotides: TGTGCCAGCAGTATATCCAAGACAGGGAGAAATGAGCAGTTCTTC. It yields the protein CASSISKTGRNEQFF.

Remarks on this clonotype: Since a much larger clone is just one base distant, this may be a read error. V gene TRBV6-5 combines with J gene TRBJ2-1; perhaps TRBD2 as D (5 bases). V lost 4 bases and J lost 7, with 11 bases in between. Germline assignment: CDR1 MNHEY and CDR2 SVGAGI. There are 13 residues in the CDR3. The CDR3 bases are TGTGCCAGCAGTTTTGCAGCGGAGAATGAGCAGTTCTTC. This translates into CASSFAAENEQFF.

This clonotype occurred many times. The chain employs TRBV20-1 and TRBJ2-5; TRBD2 is a possible D gene (5 bases). Germline CDR1 DFQATT, CDR2 SNEGSKA (reference sequence). V lost 0 bases, J lost 1 base, and 12 bases lay in between. The CDR3 runs to 15 residues. The CDR3 spells CSARDLSVVQETQYF. The CDR3 DNA reads as TGCAGTGCTAGAGATCTTAGCGTTGTCCAAGAGACCCAGTACTTC.

CDR3 DNA sequence: TGTGCCAGCAGCTTATTGGGGGGGGGTGAGCAGTTCTTC. Its protein is CASSLLGGGEQFF. The chain couples TRBV7-6 to TRBJ2-1, with 7 bases matching TRBD2. Germline-derived CDR1 and CDR2 are SGHVS and FNYEAQ. The CDR3 is 13 amino acids. Trimming cost V 2 bases and J 9 bases; bases outside gene matches: 4.

This clonotype was observed many times. The chain employs TRBV3-1 and TRBJ1-1; 10 bases match TRBD1. The V gene's germline CDR1 is LGHDT and CDR2 YNNKEL (reference sequence). There are 13 residues in the CDR3. V was pared by 4 bases and J by 9 bases, with 5 bases of the junction left unmatched. The CDR3 DNA reads TGTGCCAGCAGCCCGGGACAGGGGAAGAAAGCTTTCTTT. Its translation: CASSPGQGKKAFF.

This clonotype was observed a few times. The rearrangement joins TRBV5-1 to TRBJ2-7, with 10 bases fitting TRBD2. CDR3 size: 16 residues. In germline, CDR1 is SGHRS, CDR2 YFSETQ. V lost 0 bases, J lost 3 bases, and 6 bases stayed unmatched. The CDR3 DNA reads TGCGCCAGCAGCTTGGTGTGGACTAGCGGATACTACGAGCAGTACTTC. Translation gives CASSLVWTSGYYEQYF.

V is TRBV19 and J is TRBJ1-5; no clear D gene. Trimming left V 3 bases short and J 6 bases short, with 9 bases between. This CDR3 is 13 amino acids long. Germline V gene sequence: CDR1 LNHDA, CDR2 SQIVND (reference sequence). CDR3 amino acids: CASSMYPGQPQHF. CDR3 DNA: TGTGCCAGTAGTATGTACCCGGGTCAGCCCCAGCATTTT.

Many counts were recorded for this clonotype. The rearrangement links TRBV11-2 to TRBJ2-1, with TRBD1 identical over 8 bases. This CDR3 is built from 17 residues. Per the germline V gene, CDR1 is SGHAT and CDR2 is FQNNGV. With 1 base clipped from V and 2 bases from J, the junction kept 7 bases outside the gene matches. The CDR3 coding sequence is TGTGCCAGCAGCTTAGGGACGACAGGGGACGCCTACAATGAGCAGTTCTTC. This translates into CASSLGTTGDAYNEQFF.

The rearrangement joins TRBV20-1 to TRBJ2-7; 8 bases match TRBD2. V was pared by 5 bases and J by 7 bases, with 13 bases of the junction left unmatched. This CDR3 is 14 amino acids long. The germline gives CDR1 DFQATT, CDR2 SNEGSKA (reference sequence). For the CDR3, the DNA is TGCAGTGCTTCCCGGGGGGGGCCGTTTGTTGAGCAGTACTTC. It encodes CSASRGGPFVEQYF.

This clonotype was recorded at least ten times. V is TRBV13 and J is TRBJ2-7, with D hard to call. There are 13 residues in the CDR3. Germline V gives CDR1 PRHDT, CDR2 FYEKMQ (reference sequence). Trimming pared 3 bases from V and 0 bases from J, leaving 6 bases between. The chain's CDR3 is CASSFGDSYEQYF. The CDR3 DNA is TGTGCCAGCAGCTTTGGGGACTCCTACGAGCAGTACTTC.

Notes on this clonotype: One base away lies a much larger clone, so this may be a sequencing read error. The gene calls are TRBV3-1 and TRBJ2-4; 14 nucleotides match TRBD2. The CDR3 runs 15 residues. From germline, CDR1 is LGHDT and CDR2 YNNKEL (reference sequence). Unmatched junction bases numbered 1, after V lost 3 bases and J lost 6 bases. CDR3 coding DNA: TGTGCCAGCAGCCATGGACTAGCGGGAGGAAACATTCAGTACTTC. Its protein is CASSHGLAGGNIQYF.

This clonotype was detected ten times or more. The chain uses TRBV20-1 and TRBJ2-1, with D hard to call. Germline-derived CDR1 and CDR2 are DFQATT and SNEGSKA (reference sequence). The CDR3 has 12 residues. Trimming pared 5 bases from V and 5 bases from J, leaving 10 bases between. The CDR3 nucleotides are TGCAGTGCTCCCAAGGACCACAATGAGCAGTTCTTC. Protein sequence: CSAPKDHNEQFF.

This clonotype was observed many times. The CDR3 region has the DNA TGTGCCAGCAGCTTAAGGCTTTTATATACGCAGTATTTT. Translated: CASSLRLLYTQYF. J is TRBJ2-3 and V is TRBV7-6; D is unresolved. Trimming pared 2 bases from V and 7 bases from J, leaving 10 bases between. The CDR3 contains 13 residues. Germline assignment: CDR1 SGHVS and CDR2 FNYEAQ.

This clonotype was seen repeatedly, ten times or more. This chain joins TRBV11-1 and TRBJ2-5, with D unclear. CDR1 and CDR2 (germline): SGHAT, FQDESV (reference sequence). V lost 4 bases to trimming and J lost 5 bases, with 14 bases between them. The CDR3 has 14 residues. This CDR3 reads CASSSSRVRETQYF. The CDR3, as DNA: TGTGCCAGCAGCTCGTCTCGGGTCCGGGAGACCCAGTACTTC. The variable domain in full, completed from reference TRBV11-1 and TRBJ2-5, reads EAEVAQSPRYKITEKSQAVAFWCDPISGHATLYWYRQILGQGPELLVQFQDESVVDDSQLPKDRFSAERLKGVDSTLKIQPAELGDSAMYLCASSSSRVRETQYFGPGTRLLVL.